The sample holds a few counts of the clone carrying this T cell receptor (beta chain). Its specificity is unknown. Sequenced by immunoSEQ multiplex PCR; TCRdb stores in-frame clones only, minus some. The sample contains about 15,000 clones, under 80% of which appear only once. CDR1 and CDR2 from the germline V gene are MNHNY and SVGAGI (reference sequence). With 6 bases removed from V and 7 bases from J, the gap between germline ends came to 6 bases. This CDR3 is built from 10 residues. The sample is drawn from a study of CD4+ T cells in melanoma. General study findings and limits: In melanoma, neoantigen-specific CD4+ T cells reportedly differed in differentiation state.

The chain links TRBV6-6 to TRBJ1-1; possibly TRBD1 for D (5 bases). This TCR derives from a human donor with melanoma. Sequenced: cells from a culture (not recorded whether cultured in vitro). The CDR3: CASRDIEAFF. CDR3 bases: TGTGCCAGCAGGGACATTGAAGCTTTCTTT.